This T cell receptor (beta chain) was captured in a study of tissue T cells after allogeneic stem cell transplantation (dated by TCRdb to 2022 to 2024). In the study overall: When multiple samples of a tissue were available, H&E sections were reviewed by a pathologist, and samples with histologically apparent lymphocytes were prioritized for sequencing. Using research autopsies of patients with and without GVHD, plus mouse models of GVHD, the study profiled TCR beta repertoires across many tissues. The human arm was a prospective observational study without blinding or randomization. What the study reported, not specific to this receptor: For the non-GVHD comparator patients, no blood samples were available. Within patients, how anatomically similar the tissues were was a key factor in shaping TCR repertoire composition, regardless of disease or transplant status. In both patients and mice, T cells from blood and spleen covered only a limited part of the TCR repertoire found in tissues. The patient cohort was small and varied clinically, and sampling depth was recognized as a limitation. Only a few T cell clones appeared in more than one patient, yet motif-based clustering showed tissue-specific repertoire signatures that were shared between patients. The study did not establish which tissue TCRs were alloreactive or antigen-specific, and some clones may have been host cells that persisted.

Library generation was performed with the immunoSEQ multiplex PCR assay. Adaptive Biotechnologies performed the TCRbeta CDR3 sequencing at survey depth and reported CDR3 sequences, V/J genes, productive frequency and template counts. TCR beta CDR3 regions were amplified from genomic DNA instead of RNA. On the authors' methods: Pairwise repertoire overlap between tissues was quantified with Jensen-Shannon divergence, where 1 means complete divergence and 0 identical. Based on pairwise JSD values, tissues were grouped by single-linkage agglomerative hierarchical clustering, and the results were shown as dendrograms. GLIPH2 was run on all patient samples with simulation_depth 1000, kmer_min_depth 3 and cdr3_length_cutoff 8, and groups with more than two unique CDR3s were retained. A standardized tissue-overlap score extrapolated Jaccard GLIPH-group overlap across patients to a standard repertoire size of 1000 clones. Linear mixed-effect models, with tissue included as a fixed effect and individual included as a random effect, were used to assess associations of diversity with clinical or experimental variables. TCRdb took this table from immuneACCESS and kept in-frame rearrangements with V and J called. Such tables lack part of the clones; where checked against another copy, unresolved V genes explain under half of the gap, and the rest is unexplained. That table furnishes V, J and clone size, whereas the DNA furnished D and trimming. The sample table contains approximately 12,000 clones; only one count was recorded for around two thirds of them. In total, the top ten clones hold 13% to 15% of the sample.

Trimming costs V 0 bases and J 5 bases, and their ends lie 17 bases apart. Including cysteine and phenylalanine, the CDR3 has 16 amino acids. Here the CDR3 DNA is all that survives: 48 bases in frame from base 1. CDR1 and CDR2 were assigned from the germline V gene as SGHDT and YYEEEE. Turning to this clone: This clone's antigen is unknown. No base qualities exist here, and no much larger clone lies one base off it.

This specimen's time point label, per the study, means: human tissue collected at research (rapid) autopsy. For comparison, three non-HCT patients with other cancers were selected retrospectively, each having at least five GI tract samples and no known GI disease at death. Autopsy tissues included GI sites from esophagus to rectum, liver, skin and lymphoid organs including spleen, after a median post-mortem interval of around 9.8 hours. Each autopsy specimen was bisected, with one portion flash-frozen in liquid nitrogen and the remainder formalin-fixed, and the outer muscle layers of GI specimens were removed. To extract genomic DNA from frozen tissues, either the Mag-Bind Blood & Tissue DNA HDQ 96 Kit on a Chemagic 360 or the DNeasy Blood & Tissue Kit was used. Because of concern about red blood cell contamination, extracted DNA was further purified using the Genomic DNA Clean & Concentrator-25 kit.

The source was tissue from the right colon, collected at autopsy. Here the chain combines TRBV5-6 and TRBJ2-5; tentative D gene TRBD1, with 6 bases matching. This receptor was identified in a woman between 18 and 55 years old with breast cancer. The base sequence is TGTGCCAGCAGCTTGGTAGGCCAGGGGAGTTGGGAGACCCAGTACTTC. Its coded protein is CASSLVGQGSWETQYF.